This T cell receptor (beta chain) emerged from a study of T-cell memory formation after mild COVID-19. The 5'RACE method, run with constant-segment primers, produced TCR alpha and TCR beta cDNA libraries (carrying sample barcodes and UMIs). TCRdb reprocessed the 5' RACE reads via MiXCR and lists one record per CDR3 protein. The sample has around 300,000 distinct CDR3 sequences, approximately 8% seen once. About this clonotype itself: The antigen remains unidentified.

Study-wide results and limits: Of the contracting clones, CD4+ ones lay mainly in CM and EM, and CD8+ ones in EMRA. Clones that contracted from day 15 to 85 were balanced CD4/CD8, while later expanders leaned CD4+. Cross-reactive memory apparently joined, as some responding clones appeared in pre-infection memory.

The sequencing input was PBMCs or a T cell subset sorted from them (not recorded which). The clonotype originates from a man between 18 and 29 years old who had mild COVID-19 (a few samples of this study predate the infection). Cell type and time point are not known.

The CDR3 nucleotides are TGTGCCAGCAGTGACAGGGGAGTCCAAGAGACCCAGTACTTC. This sequence encodes CASSDRGVQETQYF. This chain joins TRBV2 and TRBJ2-5; D perhaps matches TRBD1 (6 bases). CDR3 length: 14 residues. Germline V gives CDR1 SNHLY, CDR2 FYNNEI. V dropped 3 bases and J dropped 1 base, with 9 bases sitting between them.